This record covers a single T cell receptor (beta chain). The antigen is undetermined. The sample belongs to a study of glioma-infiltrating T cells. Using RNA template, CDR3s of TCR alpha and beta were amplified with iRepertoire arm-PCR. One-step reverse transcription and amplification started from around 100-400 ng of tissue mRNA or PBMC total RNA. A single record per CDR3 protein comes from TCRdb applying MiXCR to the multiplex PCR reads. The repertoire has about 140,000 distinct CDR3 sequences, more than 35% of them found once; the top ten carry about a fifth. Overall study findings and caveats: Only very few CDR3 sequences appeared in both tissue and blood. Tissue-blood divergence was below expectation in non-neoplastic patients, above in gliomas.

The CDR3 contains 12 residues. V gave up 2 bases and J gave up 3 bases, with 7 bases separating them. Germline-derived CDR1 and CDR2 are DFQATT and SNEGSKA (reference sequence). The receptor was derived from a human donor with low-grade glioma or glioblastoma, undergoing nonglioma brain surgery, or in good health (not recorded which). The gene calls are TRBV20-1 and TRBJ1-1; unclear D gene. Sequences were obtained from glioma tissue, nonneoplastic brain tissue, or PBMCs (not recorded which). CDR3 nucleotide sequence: TGCAGTGCTAGAAGGCGTGACACTGAAGCTTTCTTT. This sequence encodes CSARRRDTEAFF.